The present T cell receptor beta chain was sequenced within a study of vaccination effects on CD4 cells after COVID-19. On the study more broadly: After about 2 million PBMC were placed in each well, they were cultured with approximately 10 IU/ml IL-2 and roughly 10 ug/ml peptides.

Concerning this clone: Its target is not known.

Data came from immunoSEQ multiplex PCR; TCRdb stores just in-frame clones and leaves some out. Among about 53,000 clones listed, roughly 80% were seen once. V trimming: 4 bases; J trimming: 1 base; junction bases outside the gene matches: 13. CDR3 length: 18 residues. Germline V CDR1 and CDR2: LNHNV, YYDKDF (reference sequence). Study-level findings and limits: Convalescent patients were few in the study, and early post-infection timepoints were absent.

Having been cultured for roughly 9 days, the cells underwent CD4+ T cell isolation. Recipients of the vaccine had no prior SARS-CoV-2 infection and negative nucleocapsid antibodies. Specimen: CD4+ T cells from PBMCs cultured without peptide, collected before COVID-19 vaccination. This clonotype was sampled from a human donor who received a COVID-19 vaccine. The chain has TRBV15 and TRBJ2-5, with 9 positions matching TRBD2. The CDR3 nucleotides read TGTGCCACCAGCACCAAAGGGGGCGGGAGGGTTTTCCAAGAGACCCAGTACTTC. Its protein is CATSTKGGGRVFQETQYF.